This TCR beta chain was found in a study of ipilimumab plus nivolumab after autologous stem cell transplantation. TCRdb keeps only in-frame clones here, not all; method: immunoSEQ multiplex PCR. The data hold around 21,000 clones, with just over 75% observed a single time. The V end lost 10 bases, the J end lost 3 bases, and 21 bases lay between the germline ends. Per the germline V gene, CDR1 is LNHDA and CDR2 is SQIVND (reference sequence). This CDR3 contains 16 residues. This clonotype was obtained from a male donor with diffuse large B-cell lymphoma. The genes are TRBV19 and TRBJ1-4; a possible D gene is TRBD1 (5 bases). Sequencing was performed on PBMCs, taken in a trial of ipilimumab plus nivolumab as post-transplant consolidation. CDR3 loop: CATRVGGATANEKLFF. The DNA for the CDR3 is TGTGCCACCCGGGTTGGGGGAGCTACGGCTAATGAAAAACTGTTTTTT.